This T cell receptor (beta chain) was identified in a study of siplizumab effects on memory and regulatory T cells. There are 16 residues in the CDR3. V lost 3 bases and J lost 0; bases outside the gene matches: 5. Germline CDR1 reads MGHRA; CDR2 reads YSYEKL. Overall study results and limits: Proliferating siplizumab-culture Treg suppressive function went unconfirmed. Poor capture below about 10^-5 frequency left most alloreactive clones unmapped to unstimulated subsets. The study found that mappable alloreactive CD4+ clones averaged roughly 70% Treg-derived with siplizumab and more than 25% in controls.

Sequenced by immunoSEQ multiplex PCR; TCRdb stores in-frame clones only, minus some. The sample holds about 100,000 clones, approximately 94% seen once. Remarks on this clone: Its antigen is unknown.

This receptor was identified in a human donor in good health. Sample: non-Treg CD4+ T cells sorted from blood. The chain combines TRBV4-1 with TRBJ2-1; 7 bases line up with TRBD2. The CDR3 protein is CASSQIGRSSYNEQFF. CDR3 DNA: TGCGCCAGCAGCCAGATCGGGAGGAGCTCCTACAATGAGCAGTTCTTC.